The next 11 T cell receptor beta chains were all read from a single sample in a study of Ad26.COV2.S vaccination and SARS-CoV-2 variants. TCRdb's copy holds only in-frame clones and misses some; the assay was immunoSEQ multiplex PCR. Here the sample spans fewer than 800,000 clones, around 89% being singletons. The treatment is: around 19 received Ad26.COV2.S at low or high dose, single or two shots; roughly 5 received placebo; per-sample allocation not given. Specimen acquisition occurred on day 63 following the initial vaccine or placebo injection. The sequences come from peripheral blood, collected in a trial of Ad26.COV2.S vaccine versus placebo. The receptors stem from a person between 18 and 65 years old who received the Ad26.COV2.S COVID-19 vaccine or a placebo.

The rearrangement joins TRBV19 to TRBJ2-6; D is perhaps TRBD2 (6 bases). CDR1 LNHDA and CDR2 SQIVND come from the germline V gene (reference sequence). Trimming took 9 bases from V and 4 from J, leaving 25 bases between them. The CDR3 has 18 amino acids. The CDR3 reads CASSLAGRTMTGANVLTF. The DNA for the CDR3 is TGTGCCAGCAGCTTGGCGGGACGGACTATGACCGGGGCCAACGTCCTGACTTTC.

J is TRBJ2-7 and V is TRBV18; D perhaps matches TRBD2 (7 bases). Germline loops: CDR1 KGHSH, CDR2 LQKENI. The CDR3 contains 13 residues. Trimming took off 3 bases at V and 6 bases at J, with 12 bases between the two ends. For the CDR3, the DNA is TGTGCCAGCTCACCGGGGGGGCCTGGCGAGCAGTACTTC. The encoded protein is CASSPGGPGEQYF.

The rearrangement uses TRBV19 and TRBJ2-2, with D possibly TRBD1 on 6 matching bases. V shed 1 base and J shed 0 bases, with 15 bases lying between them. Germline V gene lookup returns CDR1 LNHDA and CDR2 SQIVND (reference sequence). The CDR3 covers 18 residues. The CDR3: CASSIGMRTVTNTGELFF. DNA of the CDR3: TGTGCCAGTAGTATAGGAATGAGGACAGTGACGAACACCGGGGAGCTGTTTTTT.

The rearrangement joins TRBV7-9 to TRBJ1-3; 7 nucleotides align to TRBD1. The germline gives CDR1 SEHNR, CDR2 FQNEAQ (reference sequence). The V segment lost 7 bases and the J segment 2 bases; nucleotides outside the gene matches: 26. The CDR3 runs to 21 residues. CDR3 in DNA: TGTGCCAGCACCAGATTCATGGGGGGATCTCGACAGGGCCGGGCTGGAAACACCATATATTTT. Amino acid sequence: CASTRFMGGSRQGRAGNTIYF.

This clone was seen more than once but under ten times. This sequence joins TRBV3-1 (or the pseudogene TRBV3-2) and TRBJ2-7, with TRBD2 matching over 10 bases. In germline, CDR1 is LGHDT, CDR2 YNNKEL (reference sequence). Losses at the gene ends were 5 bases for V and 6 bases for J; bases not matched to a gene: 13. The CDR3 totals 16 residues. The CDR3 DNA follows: TGTGCCAGCAGCTTTATGACTAGCGGGTTGCACAGCGAGCAGTACTTC. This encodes CASSFMTSGLHSEQYF.

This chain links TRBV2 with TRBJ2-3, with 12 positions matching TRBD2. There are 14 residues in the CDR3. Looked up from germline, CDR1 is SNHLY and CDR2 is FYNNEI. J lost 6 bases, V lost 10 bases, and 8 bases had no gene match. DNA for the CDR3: TGTGCCACGACCCTAGCGGGGGGGCGTGATACGCAGTATTTT. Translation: CATTLAGGRDTQYF.

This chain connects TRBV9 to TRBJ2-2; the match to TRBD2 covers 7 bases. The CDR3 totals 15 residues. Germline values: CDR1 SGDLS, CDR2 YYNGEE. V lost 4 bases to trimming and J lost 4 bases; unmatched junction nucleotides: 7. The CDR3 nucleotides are TGTGCCAGCAGCCCCCAGAGCGGGGTCACCGGGGAGCTGTTTTTT. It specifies CASSPQSGVTGELFF. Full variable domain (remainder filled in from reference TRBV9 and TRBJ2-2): DSGVTQTPKHLITATGQRVTLRCSPRSGDLSVYWYQQSLDQGLQFLIQYYNGEERAKGNILERFSAQQFPDLHSELNLSSLELGDSALYFCASSPQSGVTGELFFGEGSRLTVL.

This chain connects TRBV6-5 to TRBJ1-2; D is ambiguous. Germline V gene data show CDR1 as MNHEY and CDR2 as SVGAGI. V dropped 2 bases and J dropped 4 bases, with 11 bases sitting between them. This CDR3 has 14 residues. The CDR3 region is CASSYGEGGYGYTF. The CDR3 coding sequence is TGTGCCAGCAGTTACGGCGAAGGAGGCTATGGCTACACCTTC.

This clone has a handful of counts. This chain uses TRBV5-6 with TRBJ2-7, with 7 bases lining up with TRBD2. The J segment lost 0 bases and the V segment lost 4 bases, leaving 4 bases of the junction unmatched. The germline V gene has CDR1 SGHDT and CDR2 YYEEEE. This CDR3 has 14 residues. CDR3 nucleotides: TGTGCCAGCAGCCGGGGGGATTTCTCCTACGAGCAGTACTTC. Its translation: CASSRGDFSYEQYF.

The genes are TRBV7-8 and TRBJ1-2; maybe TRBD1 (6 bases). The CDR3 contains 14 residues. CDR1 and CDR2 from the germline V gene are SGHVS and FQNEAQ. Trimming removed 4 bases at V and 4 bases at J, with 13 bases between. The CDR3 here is CASSYQTGSYGYTF. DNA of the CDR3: TGTGCCAGCAGCTACCAGACAGGTTCCTATGGCTACACCTTC.

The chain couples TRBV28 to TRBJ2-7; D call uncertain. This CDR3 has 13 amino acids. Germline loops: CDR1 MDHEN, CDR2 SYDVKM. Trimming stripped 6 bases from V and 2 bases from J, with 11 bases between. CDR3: CASSIGLAYEQYF. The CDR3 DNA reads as TGTGCCAGCAGCATCGGCTTGGCCTACGAGCAGTACTTC.